This is a list of T cell receptor beta chains from one sample in a study of blood T cell repertoires in COVID-19. Assay used: immunoSEQ multiplex PCR; TCRdb lists only in-frame clones, some missing. In the table there are 310,000 or so clones, approximately 86% of which are singletons. The sequencing sample was made of peripheral blood. The receptors originated from a man between 65 and 85 years old with acute or convalescent COVID-19. CDR3s leave out the opening cysteine and the closing phenylalanine or tryptophan.

J gene: TRBJ2-5; V gene: TRBV2; CDR3 protein: ASSNPGTRDQETQY
J gene: TRBJ1-1; V gene: TRBV18; CDR3 protein: ASSRTGISEAF
J gene: TRBJ2-1; V gene: TRBV4-3; CDR3 protein: ASSQDSRPNNEQF
J gene: TRBJ2-3; V gene: TRBV7-2; CDR3 protein: ASSLLGQNGDTQY
J gene: TRBJ1-4; V gene: TRBV29-1; CDR3 protein: SVEDRSLGFGKLF
J gene: TRBJ2-5; V gene: TRBV6-2/TRBV6-3; CDR3 protein: ASSYSLAGGRETQY
J gene: TRBJ2-5; V gene: TRBV11-3; CDR3 protein: ASSLNSDQETQY
J gene: TRBJ1-4; V gene: TRBV3-1/TRBV3-2; CDR3 protein: ASSQETSGLIGEKLF
J gene: TRBJ2-7; V gene: TRBV19; CDR3 protein: ASKGEPFYEQY
J gene: TRBJ2-7; V gene: TRBV5-4; CDR3 protein: ASSLGGLAGASYEQY